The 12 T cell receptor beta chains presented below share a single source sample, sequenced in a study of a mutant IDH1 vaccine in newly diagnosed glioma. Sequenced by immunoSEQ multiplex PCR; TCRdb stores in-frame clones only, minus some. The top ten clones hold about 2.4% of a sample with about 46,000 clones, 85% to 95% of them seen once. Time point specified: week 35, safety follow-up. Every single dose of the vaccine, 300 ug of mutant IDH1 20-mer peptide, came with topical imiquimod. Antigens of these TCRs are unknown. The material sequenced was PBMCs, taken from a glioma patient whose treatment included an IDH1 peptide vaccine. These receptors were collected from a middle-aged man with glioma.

The DNA of the CDR3 is TGCAGCGTTGGAGGAGGGGGCGCCGAGACCCAGTACTTC. Protein product: CSVGGGGAETQYF. The chain recombines TRBV29-1 with TRBJ2-5, with D perhaps TRBD1 (7 bases). V lost 4 bases, J lost 5 bases, and 14 bases lay in between. CDR1 and CDR2 (germline): SQVTM, ANQGSEA. The CDR3 is 13 amino acids.

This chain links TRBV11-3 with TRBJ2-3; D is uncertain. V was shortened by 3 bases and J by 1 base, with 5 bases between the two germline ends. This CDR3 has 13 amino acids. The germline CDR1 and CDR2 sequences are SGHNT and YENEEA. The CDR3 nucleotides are TGTGCCAGCAGCTTCCAGGGCACAGATACGCAGTATTTT. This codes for CASSFQGTDTQYF.

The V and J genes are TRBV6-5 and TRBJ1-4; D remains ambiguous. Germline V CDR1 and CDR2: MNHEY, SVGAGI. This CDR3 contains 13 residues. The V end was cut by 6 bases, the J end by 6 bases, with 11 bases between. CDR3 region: CASSLLGHEKLFF. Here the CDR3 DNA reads TGTGCCAGCAGCCTACTCGGGCATGAAAAACTGTTTTTT.

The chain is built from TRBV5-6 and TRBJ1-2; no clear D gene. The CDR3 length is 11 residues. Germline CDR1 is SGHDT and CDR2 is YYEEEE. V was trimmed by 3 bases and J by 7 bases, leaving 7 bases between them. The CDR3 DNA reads TGTGCCAGCAGCTCCTATGGTGGCTACACCTTC. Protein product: CASSSYGGYTF.

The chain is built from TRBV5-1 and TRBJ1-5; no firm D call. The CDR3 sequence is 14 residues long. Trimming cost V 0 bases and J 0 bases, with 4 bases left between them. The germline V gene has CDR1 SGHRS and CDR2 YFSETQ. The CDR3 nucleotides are TGCGCCAGCAGCTTGGGACATAGCAATCAGCCCCAGCATTTT. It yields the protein CASSLGHSNQPQHF.

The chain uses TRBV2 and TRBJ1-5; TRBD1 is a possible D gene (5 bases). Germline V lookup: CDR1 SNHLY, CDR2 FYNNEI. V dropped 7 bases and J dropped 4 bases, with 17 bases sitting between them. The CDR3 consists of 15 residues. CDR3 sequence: CASNRDGGNNQPQHF. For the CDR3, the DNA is TGTGCCAGCAACCGGGACGGAGGGAATAATCAGCCCCAGCATTTT.

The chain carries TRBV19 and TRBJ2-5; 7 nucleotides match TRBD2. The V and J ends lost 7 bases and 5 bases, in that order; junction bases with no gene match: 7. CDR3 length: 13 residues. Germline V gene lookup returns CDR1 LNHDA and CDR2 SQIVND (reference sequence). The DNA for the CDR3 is TGTGCCAGTAATTCGGGAGGAGCTGAGACCCAGTACTTC. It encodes CASNSGGAETQYF.

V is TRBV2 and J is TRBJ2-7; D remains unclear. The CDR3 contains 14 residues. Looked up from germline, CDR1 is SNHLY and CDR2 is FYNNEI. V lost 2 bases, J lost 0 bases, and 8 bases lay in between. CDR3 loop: CASSEWASSYEQYF. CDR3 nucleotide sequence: TGTGCCAGCAGTGAATGGGCTAGCTCCTACGAGCAGTACTTC.

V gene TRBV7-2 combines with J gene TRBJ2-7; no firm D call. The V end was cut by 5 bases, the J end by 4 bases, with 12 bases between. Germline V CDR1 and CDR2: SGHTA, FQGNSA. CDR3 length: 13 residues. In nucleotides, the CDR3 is TGTGCCAGCAGCCGACCCGTGGGGTACGAGCAGTACTTC. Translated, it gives CASSRPVGYEQYF.

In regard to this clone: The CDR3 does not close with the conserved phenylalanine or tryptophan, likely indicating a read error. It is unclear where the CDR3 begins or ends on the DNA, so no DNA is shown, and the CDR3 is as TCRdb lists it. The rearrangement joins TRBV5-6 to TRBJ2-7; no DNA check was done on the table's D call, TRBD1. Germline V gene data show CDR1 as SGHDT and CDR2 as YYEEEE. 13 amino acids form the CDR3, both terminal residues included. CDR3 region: CASSLNPGQPLLI.

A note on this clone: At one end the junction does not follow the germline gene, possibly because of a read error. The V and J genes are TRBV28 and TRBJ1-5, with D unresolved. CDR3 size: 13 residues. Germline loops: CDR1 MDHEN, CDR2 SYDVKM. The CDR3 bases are TGTGCCAGTAGTTTCTTCTTGGGTCAGCCCCAGCATTTT. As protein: CASSFFLGQPQHF. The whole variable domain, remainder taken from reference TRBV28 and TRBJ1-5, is DVKVTQSSRYLVKRTGEKVFLECVQDMDHENMFWYRQDPGLGLRLIYFSYDVKMKEKGDIPEGYSVSREKKERFSLILESASTNQTSMYLCASSFFLGQPQHFGDGTRLSIL.

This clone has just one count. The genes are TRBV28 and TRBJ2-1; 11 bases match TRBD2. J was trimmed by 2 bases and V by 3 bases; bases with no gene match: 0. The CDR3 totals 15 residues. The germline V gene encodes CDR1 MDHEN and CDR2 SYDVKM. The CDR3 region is CASSFSGRAYNEQFF. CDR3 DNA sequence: TGTGCCAGCAGTTTTAGCGGGAGGGCCTACAATGAGCAGTTCTTC.